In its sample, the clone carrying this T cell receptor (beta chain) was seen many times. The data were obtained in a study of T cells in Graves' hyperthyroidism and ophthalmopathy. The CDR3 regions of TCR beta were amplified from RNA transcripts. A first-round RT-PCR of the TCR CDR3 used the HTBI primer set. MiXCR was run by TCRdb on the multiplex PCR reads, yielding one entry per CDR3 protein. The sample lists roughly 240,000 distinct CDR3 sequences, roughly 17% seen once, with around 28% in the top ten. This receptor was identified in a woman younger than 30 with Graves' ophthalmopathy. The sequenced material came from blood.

The CDR3 region is CASRRIILSYEQYF. The CDR3 DNA follows: TGTGCCAGCAGAAGGATAATACTTTCCTACGAGCAGTACTTC. The rearrangement uses TRBV28 and TRBJ2-7, with D unclear. V lost 6 bases and J 1 base, leaving 13 bases between the germline ends. CDR1 MDHEN and CDR2 SYDVKM come from the germline V gene. The CDR3 extends over 14 amino acids.